Presented here are 23 T cell receptor beta chains from one specimen sequenced in a study of T-cell reconstitution after alpha-beta-depleted transplantation in children. TCRbeta library preparation incorporated unique molecular identifiers. TCRdb re-called the PCR reads with MiXCR, one entry per CDR3 protein. The sample includes about 980,000 distinct CDR3 sequences, about 31% seen only once; the top ten take over 25%. The specimen comprised PBMCs, mostly from graft donor cells, sampled 360 days after TCRalphabeta/CD19-depleted stem cell transplant. Source of these receptors: a boy younger than two who had a stem cell transplant for SCID, so the T cells may come from the graft donor.

This clonotype was counted between two and nine times. The chain uses TRBV5-1 and TRBJ2-2, with 7 nucleotides matching TRBD1. The CDR3 contains 15 residues. J was trimmed by 7 bases and V by 2 bases; bases with no gene match: 8. Germline V lookup: CDR1 SGHRS, CDR2 YFSETQ. CDR3 region: CASSFPDRVDGELFF. DNA for the CDR3: TGCGCCAGCAGCTTTCCTGACAGGGTGGACGGGGAGCTGTTTTTT.

Only a few counts were recorded for this clonotype. The gene calls are TRBV10-3 and TRBJ2-3; D might be TRBD2 (6 bases). CDR3 size: 15 residues. V was trimmed by 3 bases and J by 3 bases, leaving 13 bases between them. The germline V gene encodes CDR1 ENHRY and CDR2 SYGVKD. The CDR3 nucleotides are TGTGCCATCAGTGAATTTAGCGGATTAACAGATACGCAGTATTTT. Amino acids: CAISEFSGLTDTQYF.

This clonotype was observed a handful of times. The chain employs TRBV7-2 and TRBJ1-1, with D unclear. CDR1 is SGHTA, CDR2 FQGNSA, per germline. This CDR3 has 13 amino acids. Trimming left V 5 bases short and J 2 bases short, with 9 bases between. Written as DNA, the CDR3 is TGTGCCAGCAGCACCGAAACCAACACTGAAGCTTTCTTT. Translated, it gives CASSTETNTEAFF.

This chain joins TRBV6-5 and TRBJ2-1; 10 bases fit TRBD1. The V segment lost 4 bases and the J segment 6 bases; nucleotides outside the gene matches: 9. CDR3 length equals 16 residues. CDR1 and CDR2 (germline): MNHEY, SVGAGI. The CDR3 spells CASSSAGTGVGNEQFF. CDR3 DNA sequence: TGTGCCAGCAGTTCGGCCGGGACAGGGGTCGGCAATGAGCAGTTCTTC.

The chain links TRBV9 to TRBJ2-7, with 8 bases aligning to TRBD2. The V gene end was trimmed by 2 bases and the J gene end by 0 bases; junction bases not matched to a gene: 4. The germline V gene has CDR1 SGDLS and CDR2 YYNGEE. The CDR3 spans 15 residues. For the CDR3, the DNA is TGTGCCAGCAGCGTCGCGGGGGGTACCTCCTACGAGCAGTACTTC. Translated: CASSVAGGTSYEQYF.

This clonotype was seen just once. This chain joins TRBV15 and TRBJ1-6; 7 positions match TRBD1. J was trimmed by 7 bases and V by 0 bases; bases with no gene match: 6. This CDR3 spans 16 amino acids. Germline values: CDR1 LNHNV, CDR2 YYDKDF (reference sequence). This CDR3 reads CATSRDRGTDNSPLHF. In nucleotides, the CDR3 is TGTGCCACCAGCAGAGATCGGGGGACAGACAATTCACCCCTCCACTTT. The full variable domain, with the rest looked up from reference TRBV15 and TRBJ1-6, is DAMVIQNPRYQVTQFGKPVTLSCSQTLNHNVMYWYQQKSSQAPKLLFHYYDKDFNNEADTPDNFQSRRPNTSFCFLDIRSPGLGDTAMYLCATSRDRGTDNSPLHFGNGTRLTVT.

V usage is TRBV14 and J usage is TRBJ2-7; 7 bases align to TRBD1. Germline assignment: CDR1 SGHDN and CDR2 FVKESK. The V and J ends lost 4 bases and 4 bases, in that order; junction bases with no gene match: 13. CDR3 size: 16 residues. CDR3 nucleotide sequence: TGTGCCAGCAGCCGTTTTACAGGGGCCTTAGGGTACGAGCAGTACTTC. It yields the protein CASSRFTGALGYEQYF.

In its sample, this clonotype was seen a few times. V usage is TRBV5-1 and J usage is TRBJ2-5; D call uncertain. CDR1 is SGHRS and CDR2 is YFSETQ in the germline V gene. This CDR3 has 15 amino acids. V was clipped by 3 bases and J by 5 bases, with 17 bases between them. This CDR3 reads CASSSRALLGETQYF. The CDR3 nucleotides read TGCGCCAGCAGCTCCCGGGCCCTACTCGGGGAGACCCAGTACTTC.

This clonotype was detected only a few times. V and J are TRBV20-1 and TRBJ1-5, with D perhaps matching TRBD1 (5 bases). The CDR3 runs 15 residues. In germline, CDR1 is DFQATT, CDR2 SNEGSKA (reference sequence). The V and J ends lost 0 bases and 3 bases respectively, with 12 bases between them. The DNA of the CDR3 is TGCAGTGCTAGAGATGGGGCAGTAATCAATCAGCCCCAGCATTTT. Translated, it gives CSARDGAVINQPQHF.

The CDR3 is CASSFRTAISGNTIYF. CDR3 in DNA: TGTGCCAGCAGTTTCCGGACAGCCATCTCTGGAAACACCATATATTTT. This sequence joins TRBV12-3 or TRBV12-4 and TRBJ1-3; D possibly corresponds to TRBD1 (6 bases). The V end lost 3 bases, the J end lost 0 bases, and 12 bases lay between the germline ends. The CDR3 runs 16 residues.

This clonotype was seen only a few times. The CDR3 here is CASSPAWGGDNSPLHF. In nucleotides, the CDR3 is TGCGCCAGCAGCCCGGCGTGGGGTGGCGATAATTCACCCCTCCACTTT. The chain is built from TRBV5-1 and TRBJ1-6; no definite D call. The CDR3 extends over 16 amino acids. Germline values: CDR1 SGHRS, CDR2 YFSETQ. Trimming took 4 bases from V and 5 from J, leaving 16 bases between them.

The chain has TRBV6-2 or TRBV6-3 and TRBJ2-1, with 8 bases that match TRBD2. The V and J ends lost 6 bases and 10 bases, in that order; junction bases with no gene match: 8. Germline values: CDR1 MNHEY, CDR2 SVGEGT. The CDR3 length is 13 residues. CDR3 coding DNA: TGTGCCAGCAGGTCTCGACTAGCGAGGGAGCAGTTCTTC. The encoded protein is CASRSRLAREQFF.

As for this clonotype: This could be a read error, since a much larger clone is one nucleotide away. This chain joins TRBV5-1 and TRBJ2-5, with D uncertain. The V gene's germline CDR1 is SGHRS and CDR2 YFSETQ. The length of the CDR3 is 13 residues. V shed 1 base and J shed 5 bases, with 9 bases lying between them. The CDR3 nucleotides are TGCGCCAGCAGCTTGTCCTGGGCGGAGACCCAGTACTTC. As protein: CASSLSWAETQYF. The whole variable domain, remainder taken from reference TRBV5-1 and TRBJ2-5, is KAGVTQTPRYLIKTRGQQVTLSCSPISGHRSVSWYQQTPGQGLQFLFEYFSETQRNKGNFPGRFSGRQFSNSRSEMNVSTLELGDSALYLCASSLSWAETQYFGPGTRLLVL.

The rearrangement joins TRBV11-2 to TRBJ1-1; the D is unclear. CDR3 length: 13 amino acids. CDR1 and CDR2 (germline): SGHAT, FQNNGV. The V gene lost 2 bases and the J gene lost 11 bases, with 15 bases spanning the gap. This CDR3 reads CASSLNPYFGAFF. CDR3 DNA: TGTGCCAGCAGCTTAAACCCCTATTTTGGGGCTTTCTTT.

This clonotype was counted a few times. The rearrangement joins TRBV28 to TRBJ2-7, with 9 bases identical to TRBD1. V was clipped by 3 bases and J by 6 bases; unmatched bases: 3. The CDR3 length is 13 residues. Germline V lookup: CDR1 MDHEN, CDR2 SYDVKM. The CDR3 coding sequence is TGTGCCAGCAGTTTTGACAGGGGGTTCGAGCAGTACTTC. Encoded protein: CASSFDRGFEQYF.

This clonotype was detected only a few times. The chain links TRBV11-2 to TRBJ2-7; TRBD2 aligns across 11 bases. Losses at the gene ends were 5 bases for V and 7 bases for J; bases not matched to a gene: 10. The CDR3 sequence is 15 residues long. Germline V gene lookup returns CDR1 SGHAT and CDR2 FQNNGV. CDR3 region: CASSPQLAGVEEQYF. Here the CDR3 DNA reads TGTGCCAGCAGCCCCCAACTAGCGGGGGTTGAAGAGCAGTACTTC.

The genes are TRBV5-1 and TRBJ2-3; the match to TRBD2 covers 8 bases. J was trimmed by 5 bases and V by 6 bases; bases with no gene match: 5. The CDR3 is 13 amino acids. Germline CDR1 SGHRS, CDR2 YFSETQ. The CDR3 sequence is CASTGGAGDTQYF. The CDR3, as DNA: TGCGCCAGCACCGGGGGGGCGGGAGATACGCAGTATTTT.

The chain couples TRBV13 to TRBJ2-1, with D perhaps given as TRBD1 or TRBD2 (5 bases each). The germline gives CDR1 PRHDT, CDR2 FYEKMQ (reference sequence). This CDR3 contains 15 residues. The ends were cut back, 8 bases at V and 4 bases at J, with 18 bases in the middle. CDR3: CASAFHQGPYNEQFF. The CDR3, as DNA: TGTGCCAGCGCGTTTCACCAGGGACCGTACAATGAGCAGTTCTTC.

The chain has TRBV25-1 and TRBJ1-1, with TRBD1 matching over 10 bases. J gave up 3 bases and V 4 bases, and 5 bases lay outside the gene matches. The CDR3 is made up of 15 amino acids. Germline V gene lookup returns CDR1 MGHDK and CDR2 SYGVNS. DNA for the CDR3: TGTGCCAGCAGTGGATGGACAGGGGGGGACACTGAAGCTTTCTTT. It yields the protein CASSGWTGGDTEAFF.

The chain combines TRBV7-2 with TRBJ2-3, with 8 positions matching TRBD1. The CDR3 extends over 13 amino acids. The ends lost 5 bases at V and 6 bases at J; junction bases unmatched: 4. CDR1 SGHTA and CDR2 FQGNSA come from the germline V gene. CDR3 amino acids: CASSPNRGDTQYF. DNA for the CDR3: TGTGCCAGCAGCCCCAACAGGGGGGATACGCAGTATTTT.

The V and J genes are TRBV5-1 and TRBJ2-7; 12 bases agree with TRBD2. The CDR3 is 15 residues long. CDR1 is SGHRS, CDR2 YFSETQ, per germline. Unmatched junction bases numbered 4, after V lost 6 bases and J lost 0 bases. The CDR3 DNA is TGCGCCAGCAAGAGACTAGCGGGGGACTCCTACGAGCAGTACTTC. This codes for CASKRLAGDSYEQYF.

This chain connects TRBV20-1 to TRBJ2-1; 10 bases fit TRBD2. The CDR3 runs 16 residues. V was pared by 4 bases and J by 1 base, with 7 bases of the junction left unmatched. Germline values: CDR1 DFQATT, CDR2 SNEGSKA (reference sequence). CDR3 region: CSAKVSGGLSYNEQFF. In nucleotides, the CDR3 is TGCAGTGCTAAAGTTAGCGGGGGGTTATCCTACAATGAGCAGTTCTTC.

The chain links TRBV5-1 to TRBJ2-7; possible D gene TRBD1, 5 bases. Trimming took off 3 bases at V and 5 bases at J, with 21 bases between the two ends. The CDR3 is 16 amino acids. CDR1 and CDR2 from the germline V gene are SGHRS and YFSETQ. Written as DNA, the CDR3 is TGCGCCAGCAGCTGGGGCCACAGGTTCTTGGACAACGAGCAGTACTTC. Protein: CASSWGHRFLDNEQYF.